The rows below give T cell receptor beta chains drawn from one sample of a study of OX40 agonist ivuxolimab in advanced cancers. TCRdb keeps only in-frame clones here, not all; method: immunoSEQ multiplex PCR. There are around 58,000 clones in the sample; almost 95% occur only once, and roughly 19% lies in the top ten. The sample consisted of CD4+ or CD8+ T cells sorted from blood, taken in a trial of the OX40 agonist ivuxolimab. The receptors come from an adult with an advanced solid tumor such as melanoma, head and neck, liver or kidney cancer. CDR3s include the opening cysteine and the closing phenylalanine or tryptophan. The order of the fields is clone size, V gene, D gene, J gene, CDR3 DNA, CDR3 protein. The D gene is left open where the match is weak. Clone size, where shown, is once, few, many, or a class for clones that have expanded.

>few|TRBV2|.|TRBJ1-6
TGTGCCAGCAGTGACGGTTTAAGCTCCTATAATTCACCCCTCCACTTT
CASSDGLSSYNSPLHF
>.|TRBV7-8|.|TRBJ2-1
TGTGCCAGCAGCTTGAACACGGGGCTGGAGCAGTTCTTC
CASSLNTGLEQFF
>.|TRBV14|.|TRBJ2-7
TGTGCCAGCAGCCAGTCGGGCAGTTACTACGAGCAGTACTTC
CASSQSGSYYEQYF
>.|TRBV4-1|.|TRBJ2-1
TGCGCCAGCAGCCAAGAGGGACCGGGAGTACTAAGCTCCTACAATGAGCAGTTCTTC
CASSQEGPGVLSSYNEQFF
>once|TRBV6-6|.|TRBJ2-7
TGTGCCAGCAGTCTGGGGGTACGCGAGCAGTACTTC
CASSLGVREQYF
>.|TRBV6-6|.|TRBJ2-7
TGTGCCAGCAGTTCGCAGGCGACATCCTACGAGCAGTACTTC
CASSSQATSYEQYF
>.|TRBV15|.|TRBJ2-5
TGTGCCACCAGCAGACAGGACGGGACCCAGTACTTC
CATSRQDGTQYF
>.|TRBV5-4|TRBD2|TRBJ2-7
TGTGCCAGCAGCTTGGCGGCGGGAGGCTCCTACGAGCAGTACTTC
CASSLAAGGSYEQYF
>few|TRBV28|.|TRBJ2-1
TGTGCCAGCAGTTTAAATCAGGGGATAGAGAATGAGCAGTTCTTC
CASSLNQGIENEQFF
>.|TRBV7-9|.|TRBJ2-3
TGTGCCAGCAGACCCCTTGATACGCAGTATTTT
CASRPLDTQYF
>.|TRBV5-4|TRBD1|TRBJ1-1
TGTGCCAGCATCTCTGGAGGGGGCGCGTTGAACACTGAAGCTTTCTTT
CASISGGGALNTEAFF
>.|TRBV9|TRBD2|TRBJ2-5
TGTGCCAGCAAGGAGCGGGACTACCCCTCGGAGACCCAGTACTTC
CASKERDYPSETQYF
>few|TRBV6-5|TRBD1|TRBJ1-1
TGTGCCACATATTGGACAGGGGGCGGCACTGAAGCTTTCTTT
CATYWTGGGTEAFF
>.|TRBV5-1|.|TRBJ1-1
TGCGCCAGCAGCTTGGGACCGGTGAACACTGAAGCTTTCTTT
CASSLGPVNTEAFF
>.|TRBV10-3|.|TRBJ2-2
TGTGCCATCAGTGAGTCGCCGGGAGCGCTAACGAACACCGGGGAGCTGTTTTTT
CAISESPGALTNTGELFF
>once|TRBV7-3|TRBD2|TRBJ2-1
TGTGCCAGCAGCCCAGGAAGACTAGCGGGGTACAATGAGCAGTTCTTC
CASSPGRLAGYNEQFF
>.|TRBV7-6|.|TRBJ2-5
TGTGCCAGCAGCTTAGTTGTGGTTGGGGGAGCGGAGACCCAGTACTTC
CASSLVVVGGAETQYF
>.|TRBV9|TRBD2|TRBJ2-7
TGTGCCAGCAGCCCAGGCACTAGCGGGAGCTCCTACGAGCAGTACTTC
CASSPGTSGSSYEQYF
>.|TRBV6-5|TRBD1|TRBJ1-6
TGTGCCAGCAGAAGACAGGGGGTGGTTTCACCCCTCCACTTT
CASRRQGVVSPLHF
>.|TRBV7-9|.|TRBJ2-7
TGTGCCAGCAGCTTAGTTCCAGGGGCCTCCTACGAGCAGTACTTC
CASSLVPGASYEQYF
>.|TRBV4-3|.|TRBJ2-7
TGCGCCAGCAGCCACGGCAGGGGCTATGAGCAGTACTTC
CASSHGRGYEQYF
>.|TRBV12-5|TRBD1|TRBJ2-7
TGTGCTAGTGGTTTGGCCAGACAGGGCCCCTACGAGCAGTACTTC
CASGLARQGPYEQYF
>.|TRBV11-3|.|TRBJ1-1
TGTGCCAGCAGCCCAACGGCCGGGTTGGACACTGAAGCTTTCTTT
CASSPTAGLDTEAFF
>once|TRBV4-2|TRBD2|TRBJ2-1
TGTGCCAGCAGCCAGGCTAGCGGGAGTGCTGAGCAGTTCTTC
CASSQASGSAEQFF
>.|TRBV5-6|TRBD2|TRBJ2-4
TGTGCCAGCAGCTTTCCCAGCGGGAGTACCAAAAACATTCAGTACTTC
CASSFPSGSTKNIQYF
>.|TRBV5-1|TRBD1|TRBJ2-7
TGCGCCAGCAAGAATTGGGACAGGGGCAGCTCCTACGAGCAGTACTTC
CASKNWDRGSSYEQYF
>once|TRBV28|TRBD1|TRBJ2-7
TGTGCCAGCAGCTATCCACACGGACAGGGTCTGTACGAGCAGTACTTC
CASSYPHGQGLYEQYF
>.|TRBV13|.|TRBJ2-7
TGTGCCAGCAGCTTAGGTGGAGGGACGTTCTCCTACGAGCAGTACTTC
CASSLGGGTFSYEQYF
>.|TRBV28|TRBD1|TRBJ1-4
TGTGCCAGCAGTTTACCCCCACAGGGGGCGGGAGAAAAACTGTTTTTT
CASSLPPQGAGEKLFF
>.|TRBV9|TRBD2|TRBJ2-2
TGTGCCAGCACACCCGGCGGGGGTGGGTACACCGGGGAGCTGTTTTTT
CASTPGGGGYTGELFF
>.|TRBV20-1|.|TRBJ2-2
TGCAGTGCTAGCGCCCCCGGGGAGCTGTTTTTT
CSASAPGELFF
>.|TRBV11-3|.|TRBJ2-3
TGTGCCAGCACAAAGGACTGGTTCACAGATACGCAGTATTTT
CASTKDWFTDTQYF
>.|TRBV13|TRBD2|TRBJ2-2
TGTGCCAGCAGCCGGTCGCGGGAGGACACCGGGGAGCTGTTTTTT
CASSRSREDTGELFF
>.|TRBV4-1|TRBD2|TRBJ2-1
TGCGCCAGCAGCCAACCCCCAGCGGGAGGGCCAAGGAATGAGCAGTTCTTC
CASSQPPAGGPRNEQFF
>once|TRBV13|TRBD2|TRBJ2-1
TGTGCCAGCAGCTATCAGCTCGGGACTAGCCTAGATGAGCAGTTCTTC
CASSYQLGTSLDEQFF
>.|TRBV14|.|TRBJ1-1
TGTGCCAGCAGCCCCCAAACGGGGGGGGGAGTCGCTGAAGCTTTCTTT
CASSPQTGGGVAEAFF
>.|TRBV25-1|TRBD1|TRBJ1-2
TGTGCCAGCAGTGCCATCAAGTGGGGACAGGACTATGGCTACACCTTC
CASSAIKWGQDYGYTF
>.|TRBV4-1|.|TRBJ2-6
TGCGCCAGCAGCCAAGACAGGGGGGAAACCAACGTCCTGACTTTC
CASSQDRGETNVLTF
>once|TRBV5-1|TRBD1|TRBJ1-2
TGCGCCAGCAGCCCAACGGGACAGGGGGCCAACTATGGCTACACCTTC
CASSPTGQGANYGYTF
>.|TRBV5-6|.|TRBJ2-2
TGTGCCAGCAGCCCCTGGACCGGGGAGCTGTTTTTT
CASSPWTGELFF
>once|TRBV19|TRBD2|TRBJ2-7
TGTGCCAGTAGAGCCGGACTAGCGGGGGCCTACGAGCAGTACTTC
CASRAGLAGAYEQYF
>.|TRBV29-1|.|TRBJ1-1
TGCAGCGTTGAAGGATCGGGAACGAACACTGAAGCTTTCTTT
CSVEGSGTNTEAFF
>.|TRBV7-2|TRBD1|TRBJ2-1
TGTGCCAGCAGCTTAGTGGGGACAGGGGGCGACTTTCCCTACAATGAGCAGTTCTTC
CASSLVGTGGDFPYNEQFF
>.|TRBV27|TRBD2|TRBJ2-3
TGTGCCAGCAGTCCCACGGCGGGAGGAGGGTACGGCACAGATACGCAGTATTTT
CASSPTAGGGYGTDTQYF
>.|TRBV27|TRBD2|TRBJ2-7
TGTGCCAGCGGGCGGGGGGGGCAGTACTACGAGCAGTACTTC
CASGRGGQYYEQYF